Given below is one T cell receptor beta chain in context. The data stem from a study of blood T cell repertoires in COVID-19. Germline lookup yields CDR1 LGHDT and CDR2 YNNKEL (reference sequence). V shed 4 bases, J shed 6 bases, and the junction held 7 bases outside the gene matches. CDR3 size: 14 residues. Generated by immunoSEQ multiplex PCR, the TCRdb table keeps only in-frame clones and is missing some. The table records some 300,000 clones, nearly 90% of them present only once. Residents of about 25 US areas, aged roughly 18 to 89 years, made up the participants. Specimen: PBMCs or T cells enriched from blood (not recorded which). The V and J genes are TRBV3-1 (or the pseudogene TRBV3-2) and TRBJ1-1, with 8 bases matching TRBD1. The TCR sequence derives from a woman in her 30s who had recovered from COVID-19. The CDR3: CASSPTSRGPEAFF. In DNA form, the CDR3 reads TGTGCCAGCAGCCCGACGAGCAGGGGGCCTGAAGCTTTCTTT.